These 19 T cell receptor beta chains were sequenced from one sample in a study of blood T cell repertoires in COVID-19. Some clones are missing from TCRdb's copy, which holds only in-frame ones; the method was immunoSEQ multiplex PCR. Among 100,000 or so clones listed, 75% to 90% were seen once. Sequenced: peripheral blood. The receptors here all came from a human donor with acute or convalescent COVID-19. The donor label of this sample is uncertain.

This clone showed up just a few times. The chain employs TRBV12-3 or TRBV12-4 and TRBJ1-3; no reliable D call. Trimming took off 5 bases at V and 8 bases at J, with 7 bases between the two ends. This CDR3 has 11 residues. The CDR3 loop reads CASSNADTIYF. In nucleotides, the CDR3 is TGTGCCAGCAGTAATGCAGACACCATATATTTT.

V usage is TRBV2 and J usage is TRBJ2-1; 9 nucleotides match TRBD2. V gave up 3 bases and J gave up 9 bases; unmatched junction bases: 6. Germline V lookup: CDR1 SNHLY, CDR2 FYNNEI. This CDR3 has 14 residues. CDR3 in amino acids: CASSDSRGGAEQFF. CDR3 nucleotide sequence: TGTGCCAGCAGTGACTCGCGGGGGGGGGCTGAGCAGTTCTTC. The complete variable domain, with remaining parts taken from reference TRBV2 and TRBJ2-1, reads EPEVTQTPSHQVTQMGQEVILRCVPISNHLYFYWYRQILGQKVEFLVSFYNNEISEKSEIFDDQFSVERPDGSNFTLKIRSTKLEDSAMYFCASSDSRGGAEQFFGPGTRLTVL.

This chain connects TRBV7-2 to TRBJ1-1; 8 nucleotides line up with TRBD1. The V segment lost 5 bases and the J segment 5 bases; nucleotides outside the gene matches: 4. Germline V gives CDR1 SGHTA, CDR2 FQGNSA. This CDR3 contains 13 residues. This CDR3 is CASSPGQGTEAFF. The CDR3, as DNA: TGTGCCAGCAGCCCTGGACAGGGAACTGAAGCTTTCTTT.

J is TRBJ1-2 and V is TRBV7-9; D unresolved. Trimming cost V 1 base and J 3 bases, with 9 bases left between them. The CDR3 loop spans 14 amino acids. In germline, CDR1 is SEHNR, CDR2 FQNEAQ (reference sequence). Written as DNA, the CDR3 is TGTGCCAGCAGCTTAGTCTCACAACACTATGGCTACACCTTC. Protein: CASSLVSQHYGYTF.

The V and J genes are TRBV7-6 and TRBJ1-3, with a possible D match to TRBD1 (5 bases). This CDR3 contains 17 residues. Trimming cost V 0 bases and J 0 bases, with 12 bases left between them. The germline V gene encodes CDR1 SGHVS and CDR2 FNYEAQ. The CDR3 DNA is TGTGCCAGCAGCTTAGCTACAGGACATGCCTCTGGAAACACCATATATTTT. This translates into CASSLATGHASGNTIYF.

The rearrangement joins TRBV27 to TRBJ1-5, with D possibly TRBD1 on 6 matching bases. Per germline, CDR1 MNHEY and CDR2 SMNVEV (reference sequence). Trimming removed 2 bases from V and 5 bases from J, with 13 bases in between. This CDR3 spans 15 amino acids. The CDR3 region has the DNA TGTGCCAGCAGTTTAATAGGCAGGGGTGATCAGCCCCAGCATTTT. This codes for CASSLIGRGDQPQHF.

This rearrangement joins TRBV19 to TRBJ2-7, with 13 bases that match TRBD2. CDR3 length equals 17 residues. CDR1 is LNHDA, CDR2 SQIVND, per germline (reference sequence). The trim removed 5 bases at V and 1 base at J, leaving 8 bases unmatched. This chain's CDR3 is CASSLPPGLAGSYEQYF. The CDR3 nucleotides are TGTGCCAGTAGTCTCCCTCCGGGACTAGCGGGGTCCTACGAGCAGTACTTC.

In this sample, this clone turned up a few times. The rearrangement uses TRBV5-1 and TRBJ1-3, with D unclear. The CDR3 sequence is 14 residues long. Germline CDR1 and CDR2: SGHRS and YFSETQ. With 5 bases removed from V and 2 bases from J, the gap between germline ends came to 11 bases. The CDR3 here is CASRSDMAGNTIYF. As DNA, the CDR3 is TGCGCCAGCAGATCTGACATGGCTGGAAACACCATATATTTT.

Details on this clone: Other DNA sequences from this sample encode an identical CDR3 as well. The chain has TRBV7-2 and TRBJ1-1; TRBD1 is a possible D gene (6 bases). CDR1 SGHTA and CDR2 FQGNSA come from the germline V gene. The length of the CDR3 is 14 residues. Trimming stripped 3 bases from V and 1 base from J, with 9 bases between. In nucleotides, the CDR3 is TGTGCCAGCAGCTTGGGGGCGGGGAACACTGAAGCTTTCTTT. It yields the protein CASSLGAGNTEAFF.

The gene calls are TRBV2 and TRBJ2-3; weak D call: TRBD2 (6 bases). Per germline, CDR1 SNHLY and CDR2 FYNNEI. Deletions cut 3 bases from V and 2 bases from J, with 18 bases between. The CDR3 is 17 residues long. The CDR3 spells CASSDARGSGLTDTQYF. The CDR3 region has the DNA TGTGCCAGCAGTGACGCCCGGGGGTCGGGGCTCACAGATACGCAGTATTTT.

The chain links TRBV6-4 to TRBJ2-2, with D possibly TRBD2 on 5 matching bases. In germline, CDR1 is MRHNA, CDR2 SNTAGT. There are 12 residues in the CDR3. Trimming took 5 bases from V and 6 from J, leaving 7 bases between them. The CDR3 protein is CASSPGAGELFF. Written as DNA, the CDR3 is TGTGCCAGCAGTCCCGGGGCCGGGGAGCTGTTTTTT.

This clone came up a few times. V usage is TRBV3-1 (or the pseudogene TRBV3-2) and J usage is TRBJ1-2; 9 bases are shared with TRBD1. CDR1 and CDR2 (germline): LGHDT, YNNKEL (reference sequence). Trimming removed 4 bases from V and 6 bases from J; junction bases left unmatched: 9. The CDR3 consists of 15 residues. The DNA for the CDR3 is TGTGCCAGCAGCCCCTGGACAGGGGACGAGGATGGCTACACCTTC. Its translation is CASSPWTGDEDGYTF.

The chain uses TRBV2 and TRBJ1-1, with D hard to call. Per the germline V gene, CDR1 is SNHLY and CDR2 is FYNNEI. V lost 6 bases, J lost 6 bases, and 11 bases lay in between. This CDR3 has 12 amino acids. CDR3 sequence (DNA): TGTGCCAGCAGGGACTTGAGATCTGAAGCTTTCTTT. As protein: CASRDLRSEAFF. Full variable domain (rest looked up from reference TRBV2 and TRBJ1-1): EPEVTQTPSHQVTQMGQEVILRCVPISNHLYFYWYRQILGQKVEFLVSFYNNEISEKSEIFDDQFSVERPDGSNFTLKIRSTKLEDSAMYFCASRDLRSEAFFGQGTRLTVV.

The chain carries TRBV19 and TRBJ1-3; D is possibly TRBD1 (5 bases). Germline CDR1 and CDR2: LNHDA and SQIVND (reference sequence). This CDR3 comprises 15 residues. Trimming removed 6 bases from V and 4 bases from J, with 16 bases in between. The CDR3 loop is CASSDHRGRGNTIYF. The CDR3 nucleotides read TGTGCCAGTAGCGACCATCGGGGGAGGGGAAACACCATATATTTT. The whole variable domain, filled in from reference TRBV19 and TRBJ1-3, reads DGGITQSPKYLFRKEGQNVTLSCEQNLNHDAMYWYRQDPGQGLRLIYYSQIVNDFQKGDIAEGYSVSREKKESFPLTVTSAQKNPTAFYLCASSDHRGRGNTIYFGEGSWLTVV.

The CDR3 nucleotides are TGTGCCAGCAGTGAGAGCTCTGGAAACACCATATATTTT. Protein product: CASSESSGNTIYF. The J gene is TRBJ1-3, the V gene TRBV7-3, with D unclear. Trimming took off 6 bases at V and 0 bases at J, with 6 bases between the two ends. Germline V CDR1 and CDR2: SGHTA, FQGTGA. The CDR3 has 13 residues. Using reference TRBV7-3 and TRBJ1-3 for the parts outside the CDR3, the full variable domain is GAGVSQTPSNKVTEKGKYVELRCDPISGHTALYWYRQSLGQGPEFLIYFQGTGAADDSGLPNDRFFAVRPEGSVSTLKIQRTERGDSAVYLCASSESSGNTIYFGEGSWLTVV.

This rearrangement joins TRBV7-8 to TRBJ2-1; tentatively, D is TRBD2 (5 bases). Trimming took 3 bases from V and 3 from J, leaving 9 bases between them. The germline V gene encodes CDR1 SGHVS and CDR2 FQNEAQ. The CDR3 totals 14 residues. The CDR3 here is CASSLAGNYNEQFF. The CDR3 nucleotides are TGTGCCAGCAGCTTGGCGGGCAACTACAATGAGCAGTTCTTC.

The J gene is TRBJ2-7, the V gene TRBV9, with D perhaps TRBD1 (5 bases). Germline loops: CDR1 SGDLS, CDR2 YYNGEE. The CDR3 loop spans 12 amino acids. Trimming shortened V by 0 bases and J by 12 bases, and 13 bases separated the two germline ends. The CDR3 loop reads CASSVDRGPLYF. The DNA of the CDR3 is TGTGCCAGCAGCGTAGATAGGGGCCCTTTGTACTTC.

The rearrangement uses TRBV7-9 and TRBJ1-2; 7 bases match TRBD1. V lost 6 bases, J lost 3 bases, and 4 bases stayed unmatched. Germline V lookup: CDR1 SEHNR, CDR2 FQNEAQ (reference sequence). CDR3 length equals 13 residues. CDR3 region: CASRTTGDYGYTF. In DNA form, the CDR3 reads TGTGCCAGCAGGACTACAGGGGACTATGGCTACACCTTC.

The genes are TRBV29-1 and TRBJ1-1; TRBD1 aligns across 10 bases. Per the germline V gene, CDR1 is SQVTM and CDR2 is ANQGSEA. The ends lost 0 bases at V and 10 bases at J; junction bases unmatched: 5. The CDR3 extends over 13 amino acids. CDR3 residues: CSVEDSGQGIAFF. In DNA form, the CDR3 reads TGCAGCGTTGAAGATTCGGGACAGGGGATAGCTTTCTTT.